This TCR beta chain was documented in a study of blood T cells in healthy people across ages. This clonotype was observed a handful of times. Isolation per sample recovered at least 6.5 million PBMCs. The length of the CDR3 is 13 residues. CDR1 is SGHTA, CDR2 FQGNSA, per germline. V lost 5 bases and J 5 bases, leaving 12 bases between the germline ends. The authors ran a second PCR of 7 to 11 cycles using a sample-barcoded 5' primer and a J-beta primer mix. TCRdb processed the 5' RACE reads anew with MiXCR; each CDR3 protein has one entry. The table shows about 730,000 distinct CDR3 sequences, with roughly 47% occurring only once.

The clonotype comes from a woman aged 55 to 70 in good health. Sequenced input: blood. V usage is TRBV7-2 and J usage is TRBJ1-2; D might be TRBD1 (5 bases). In DNA form, the CDR3 reads TGTGCCAGCAGCGGGACCGGGTATTATGGCTACACCTTC. Residues: CASSGTGYYGYTF.